This T cell receptor (beta chain) was recorded in a study of blood T cell repertoires in COVID-19. Study overall: T cells, B-cell-depleted T cells, or PBMCs provided the cDNA or gDNA that served as material.

Method: immunoSEQ multiplex PCR; TCRdb's copy keeps in-frame clones and lacks some. Counted here are over 200,000 clones, over 75% occurring once; the ten biggest clones make up approximately 5.3%. The CDR3 runs to 13 residues. Germline CDR1 is LGHDT and CDR2 is YNNKEL (reference sequence). The V segment lost 2 bases and the J segment 7 bases; nucleotides outside the gene matches: 3. Material: peripheral blood. The rearrangement uses TRBV3-1 (or the pseudogene TRBV3-2) and TRBJ1-2; 8 bases map to TRBD1. The receptor was derived from a human donor in a cohort sampled during active COVID-19. For the CDR3, the DNA is TGTGCCAGCAGCCAAACAGGGGGGAGTGGCTACACCTTC. Translation: CASSQTGGSGYTF.